This T cell receptor (beta chain) comes out of a study of shared clonotypes between healthy human individuals. The V gene's germline CDR1 is MNHNS and CDR2 SASEGT. With V trimmed by 9 bases and J by 0 bases, 7 bases remained unmatched. This CDR3 is built from 14 residues. The protocol was immunoSEQ multiplex PCR, while the TCRdb copy is restricted to in-frame clones and leaves out a portion. This sample carries some 1 million clones, more than 60% of them seen once, and the ten largest clones take roughly 1.5%. This clone appeared a few times. The chain has TRBV6-1 and TRBJ2-7, with 8 bases identical to TRBD2. Sequenced material: memory CD4+ T cells sorted from blood. Subset given: CD45RA-negative fraction. The source is a man aged 18 to 30 in good health. This chain's CDR3 is CASKALAGSYEQYF. The CDR3 DNA is TGTGCCAGTAAAGCTCTAGCGGGCTCCTACGAGCAGTACTTC.